This T cell receptor (beta chain) was sequenced during a study of blood T cells in healthy people across ages. In germline, CDR1 is SGHKS, CDR2 YYEKEE (reference sequence). V trimming: 0 bases; J trimming: 3 bases; junction bases outside the gene matches: 5. This CDR3 comprises 15 residues. Researchers collected approximately 9.9 milliliters of peripheral blood from every single donor. Study results and limitations: Diversity was higher, and naive CD4+ cells more numerous, in long-lived donors than in aged donors. Strong correlation linked observed beta diversity and percent naive T cells.

Note on this clonotype: The antigen remains unidentified.

For the second PCR, which ran for about 6 to 11 cycles, a sample-barcoded 5' primer and a J-beta primer mix were used. Every molecule of cDNA carried a tag from a template-switch adaptor with 12 random nucleotides. TCRdb recomputed calls from the 5' RACE reads with MiXCR, one row per CDR3 protein. The sample has 1.5 million or so distinct CDR3 sequences; around two fifths are singletons. V and J are TRBV5-5 and TRBJ1-2, with 7 bases aligning to TRBD1. Sequencing was done on a sample of blood. The receptor was isolated from a woman in her late teens or twenties in good health. CDR3 coding DNA: TGTGCCAGCAGCTTGGGTGGAGGGGGCTACTATGGCTACACCTTC. Encoded protein: CASSLGGGGYYGYTF.